One and the same sample provided the 10 T cell receptor beta chains below, sequenced in a study of blood T cell repertoires in COVID-19. Profiled with immunoSEQ multiplex PCR; TCRdb holds only in-frame clones, not every one. Here the sample spans just under 90,000 clones, 70% to 90% being singletons. The source material was peripheral blood. These receptors all stem from a man between 60 and 70 years old with acute or convalescent COVID-19.

The V call is TRBV18, the J call TRBJ1-5; possible D gene TRBD1, 5 bases. This CDR3 spans 13 amino acids. CDR1 and CDR2 (germline): KGHSH, LQKENI. V dropped 2 bases and J dropped 5 bases, with 7 bases sitting between them. The CDR3 region is CASSPEGDQPQHF. In nucleotides, the CDR3 is TGTGCCAGCTCACCAGAAGGGGATCAGCCCCAGCATTTT.

The chain uses TRBV6-5 and TRBJ1-1; D is possibly TRBD1 (6 bases). The V gene's germline CDR1 is MNHEY and CDR2 SVGAGI. This CDR3 is 15 amino acids long. Trimming cost V 8 bases and J 1 base, with 17 bases left between them. This CDR3 is CASGYTGLRNTEAFF. CDR3 bases: TGTGCCAGCGGGTATACAGGGTTGAGGAACACTGAAGCTTTCTTT.

The CDR3 here is CASSLAGVNYGYTF. The CDR3 coding sequence is TGTGCCAGCAGCTTGGCAGGGGTAAACTATGGCTACACCTTC. The chain employs TRBV5-4 and TRBJ1-2; possibly TRBD1 for D (6 bases). Germline V gene data show CDR1 as SGHNT and CDR2 as YYREEE (reference sequence). The CDR3 has 14 amino acids. Trimming left V 0 bases short and J 2 bases short, with 8 bases between.

The chain recombines TRBV24-1 with TRBJ2-5; weak D call: TRBD2 (5 bases). The CDR3 sequence is 15 residues long. Trimming took 3 bases from V and 2 from J, leaving 12 bases between them. The germline CDR1 and CDR2 sequences are KGHDR and SFDVKD. CDR3 in amino acids: CATSDTGGGQETQYF. As DNA, the CDR3 is TGTGCCACCAGTGATACGGGCGGCGGGCAAGAGACCCAGTACTTC.

CDR3 bases: TGCGCCAGCAAACTGGGACAGGGGGCTGAAAATGAGCAGTTCTTC. Its protein product is CASKLGQGAENEQFF. J is TRBJ2-1 and V is TRBV5-1, with 12 bases fitting TRBD1. J lost 7 bases, V lost 6 bases, and 8 bases had no gene match. CDR1 is SGHRS, CDR2 YFSETQ, per germline. The CDR3 sequence is 15 residues long.

The chain is built from TRBV7-9 and TRBJ1-1; no reliable D call. Germline loops: CDR1 SEHNR, CDR2 FQNEAQ (reference sequence). The CDR3 loop spans 16 amino acids. Trimming removed 1 base at V and 5 bases at J, with 17 bases between. The CDR3 reads CASSLVLGRRFTEAFF. DNA of the CDR3: TGTGCCAGCAGCTTAGTATTGGGCAGAAGGTTTACTGAAGCTTTCTTT.

This clone was seen only once. This sequence joins TRBV10-3 and TRBJ2-5, with D possibly being TRBD2 (6 bases). From germline, CDR1 is ENHRY and CDR2 SYGVKD. The ends were cut back, 2 bases at V and 10 bases at J, with 14 bases in the middle. This CDR3 is built from 13 residues. DNA for the CDR3: TGTGCCATCAGTGAGCGGGGGACCTCGGACCAGTACTTC. It codes for CAISERGTSDQYF.

Only one count was recorded for this clone. The chain couples TRBV5-6 to TRBJ1-1; TRBD1 is a possible D gene (6 bases). Germline loops: CDR1 SGHDT, CDR2 YYEEEE. The CDR3 is 15 amino acids. V was shortened by 4 bases and J by 4 bases, with 17 bases between the two germline ends. The CDR3 reads CASSVQGFLATEAFF. Written as DNA, the CDR3 is TGTGCCAGCAGCGTACAGGGCTTCCTCGCCACTGAAGCTTTCTTT.

There are a few counts of this clone. This chain connects TRBV30 to TRBJ1-5; 9 positions match TRBD1. CDR1 is GTSNPN and CDR2 is SVGIG in the germline V gene (reference sequence). V lost 5 bases, J lost 9 bases, and 8 bases stayed unmatched. The CDR3 spans 13 residues. The CDR3 spells CAWGVQGATPQHF. Written as DNA, the CDR3 is TGTGCCTGGGGGGTACAGGGGGCAACGCCCCAGCATTTT.

The chain employs TRBV10-1 and TRBJ2-3, with 9 positions matching TRBD2. In germline, CDR1 is WNHNN, CDR2 SYGVQD (reference sequence). V was pared by 5 bases and J by 2 bases, with 8 bases of the junction left unmatched. This CDR3 is built from 16 residues. The CDR3 nucleotides read TGCGCCAGCAGTCCCAGCGGGGGGCCTATCACAGATACGCAGTATTTT. Its protein is CASSPSGGPITDTQYF.